This note documents a single TCR beta chain sequence. Its matching antigen is unknown. This specimen belongs to a study of OX40 agonist ivuxolimab in advanced cancers. Background on the study: Patients' therapy was ivuxolimab, an antibody that acts as an agonist of OX40 (CD134).

Germline CDR1 reads SGDLS; CDR2 reads YYNGEE. V was clipped by 3 bases and J by 0 bases; unmatched bases: 8. CDR3 size: 19 residues. Study-level points and caveats: It was also the case that some nonresponders had low normalized T-cell clonal expansion.

Clones were read by immunoSEQ multiplex PCR, and TCRdb kept only the in-frame ones, dropping some. The table includes approximately 89,000 clones, more than 75% detected once. Peripheral blood came from all dose cohorts at three timepoints. The TCR sequence derives from an adult with an advanced solid tumor such as melanoma, head and neck, liver or kidney cancer. The chain has TRBV9 and TRBJ2-3, with 15 nucleotides matching TRBD2. The material sequenced was CD4+ or CD8+ T cells sorted from blood, taken in a trial of the OX40 agonist ivuxolimab. CDR3 sequence: CASSAVWTSGGVSTDTQYF. The CDR3 DNA sequence: TGTGCCAGCAGCGCAGTTTGGACTAGCGGGGGGGTGAGCACAGATACGCAGTATTTT. Combining the CDR3 with reference TRBV9 and TRBJ2-3 gives the whole variable domain DSGVTQTPKHLITATGQRVTLRCSPRSGDLSVYWYQQSLDQGLQFLIQYYNGEERAKGNILERFSAQQFPDLHSELNLSSLELGDSALYFCASSAVWTSGGVSTDTQYFGPGTRLTVL.